This note documents a single T cell receptor beta chain sequence. This entry is derived from a study of blood T cell repertoires in COVID-19. Study-level background: Donors in the United States, Italy and Spain gave samples during acute or convalescent COVID-19. T cells, B-cell-depleted T cells, or PBMCs provided the cDNA or gDNA that served as material.

In the authors' methods: Nucleated cell counts were estimated from reference gene primer amplification. Assay used: immunoSEQ multiplex PCR; TCRdb lists only in-frame clones, some missing. V and J calls and clone size follow that table, whereas D and trimming were derived from the DNA. The table includes some 220,000 clones, 75% to 85% detected once. V trimming: 5 bases; J trimming: 2 bases; junction bases outside the gene matches: 7. This CDR3 contains 15 residues. Germline lookup yields CDR1 SGHNT and CDR2 YYREEE (reference sequence). This TCR came from a human donor in a cohort sampled during active COVID-19. This chain links TRBV5-4 with TRBJ2-7, with 10 nucleotides matching TRBD2. The sequenced sample consisted of peripheral blood. The CDR3, as DNA: TGTGCCAGCAGGTACGAACTAGCGGGACCCTACGAGCAGTACTTC. Amino acids: CASRYELAGPYEQYF.